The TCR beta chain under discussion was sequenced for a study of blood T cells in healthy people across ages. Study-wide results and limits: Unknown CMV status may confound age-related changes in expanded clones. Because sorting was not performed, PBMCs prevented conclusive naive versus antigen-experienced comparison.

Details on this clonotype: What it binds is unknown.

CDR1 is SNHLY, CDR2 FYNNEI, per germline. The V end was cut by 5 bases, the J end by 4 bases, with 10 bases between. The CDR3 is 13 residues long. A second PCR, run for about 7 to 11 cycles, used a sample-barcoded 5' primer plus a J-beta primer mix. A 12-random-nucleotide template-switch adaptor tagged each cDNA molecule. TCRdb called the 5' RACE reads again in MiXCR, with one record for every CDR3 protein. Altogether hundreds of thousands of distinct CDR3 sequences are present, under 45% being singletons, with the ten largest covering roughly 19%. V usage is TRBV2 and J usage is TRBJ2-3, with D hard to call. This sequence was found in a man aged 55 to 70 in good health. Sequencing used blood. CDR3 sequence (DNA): TGTGCCAGCAGTTTCCGGAAGGCAGATACGCAGTATTTT. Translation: CASSFRKADTQYF. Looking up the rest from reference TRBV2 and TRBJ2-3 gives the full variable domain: EPEVTQTPSHQVTQMGQEVILRCVPISNHLYFYWYRQILGQKVEFLVSFYNNEISEKSEIFDDQFSVERPDGSNFTLKIRSTKLEDSAMYFCASSFRKADTQYFGPGTRLTVL.